The present TCR beta chain was sequenced within a study of blood T cell repertoires in COVID-19. The germline CDR1 and CDR2 sequences are SSHAT and FNYEAQ (reference sequence). The CDR3 is 16 amino acids. Assay: immunoSEQ multiplex PCR; the TCRdb copy retains only in-frame clones and omits some. The sample holds 200,000 to 250,000 clones, 80% seen once. To note about this clone: One junction end does not reproduce the germline sequence, and a read error may be involved.

Sequenced sample: peripheral blood. The clonotype was recovered from a human donor in a cohort sampled during active COVID-19. V usage is TRBV7-7 and J usage is TRBJ2-1; 7 bases line up with TRBD2. The chain's CDR3 is CASSPWDYSSYNEQFF. The CDR3 DNA is TGTGCTAGCAGTCCCTGGGACTACAGCTCCTACAATGAGCAGTTCTTC.